The clone carrying this TCR beta chain was recorded a few times. From approximately 9.3 ml of fresh peripheral blood, PBMCs were isolated. The germline CDR1 and CDR2 sequences are LGHNA and YNFKEQ. The CDR3 contains 16 residues. V gave up 4 bases and J gave up 4 bases; unmatched junction bases: 12. This entry belongs to a study of T cells in Graves' hyperthyroidism and ophthalmopathy. The overall study: Peripheral blood was secured at the point of initial diagnosis, before any treatment.

Amplification of TCR beta CDR3 regions used RNA as the template. Initially, a first-round RT-PCR of the TCR CDR3 employed the HTBI primer set. TCRdb called the multiplex PCR reads again in MiXCR, with one record for every CDR3 protein. Of 500,000 to 800,000 distinct CDR3 sequences listed, roughly 15% were seen once; the top ten hold roughly an eighth. V gene TRBV4-2 combines with J gene TRBJ2-7; 8 bases are shared with TRBD2. The sequence was collected from a woman aged 50 to 60 with Graves' ophthalmopathy. The sequenced material came from blood. In DNA form, the CDR3 reads TGTGCCAGCAGCCCGGTCGGGGGACTAGGGGTATACGAGCAGTACTTC. It specifies CASSPVGGLGVYEQYF.